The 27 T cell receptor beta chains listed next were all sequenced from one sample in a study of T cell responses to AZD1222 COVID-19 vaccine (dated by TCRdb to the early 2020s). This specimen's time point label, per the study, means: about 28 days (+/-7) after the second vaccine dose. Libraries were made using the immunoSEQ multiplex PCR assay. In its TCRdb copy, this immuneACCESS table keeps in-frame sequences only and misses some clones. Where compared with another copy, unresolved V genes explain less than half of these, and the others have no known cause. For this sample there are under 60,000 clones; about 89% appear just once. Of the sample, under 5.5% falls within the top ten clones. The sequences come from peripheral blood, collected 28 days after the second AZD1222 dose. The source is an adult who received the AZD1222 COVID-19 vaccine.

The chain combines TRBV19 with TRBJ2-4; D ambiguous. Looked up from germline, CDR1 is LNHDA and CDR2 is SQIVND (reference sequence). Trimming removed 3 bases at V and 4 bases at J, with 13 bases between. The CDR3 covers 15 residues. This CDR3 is CASSIFQVRKNIQYF. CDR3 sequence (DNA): TGTGCCAGTAGTATCTTCCAGGTTAGGAAAAACATTCAGTACTTC.

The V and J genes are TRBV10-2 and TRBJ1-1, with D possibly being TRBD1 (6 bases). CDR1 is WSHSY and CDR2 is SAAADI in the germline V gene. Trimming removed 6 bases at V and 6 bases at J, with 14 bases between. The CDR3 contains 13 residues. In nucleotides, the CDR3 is TGCGCCAGCAGATACGCCCGGGGGCCTGAAGCTTTCTTT. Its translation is CASRYARGPEAFF.

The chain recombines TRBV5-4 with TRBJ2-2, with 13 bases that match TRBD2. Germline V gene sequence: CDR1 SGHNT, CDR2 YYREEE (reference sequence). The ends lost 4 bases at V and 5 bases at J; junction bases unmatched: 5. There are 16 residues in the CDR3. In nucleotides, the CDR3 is TGTGCCAGCAGCCCGGGGGGACTAGCGGGAACCGGGGAGCTGTTTTTT. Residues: CASSPGGLAGTGELFF.

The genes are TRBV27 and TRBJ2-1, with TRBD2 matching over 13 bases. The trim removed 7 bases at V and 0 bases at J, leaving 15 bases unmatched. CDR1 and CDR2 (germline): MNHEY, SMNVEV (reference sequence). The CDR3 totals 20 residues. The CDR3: CASTLNGLAGAMSSYNEQFF. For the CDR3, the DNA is TGTGCCAGCACTCTTAATGGACTAGCGGGGGCCATGAGCTCCTACAATGAGCAGTTCTTC.

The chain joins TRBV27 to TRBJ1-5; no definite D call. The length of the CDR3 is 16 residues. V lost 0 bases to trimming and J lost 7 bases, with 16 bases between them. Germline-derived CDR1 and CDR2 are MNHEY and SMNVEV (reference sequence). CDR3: CASSLSMAAAGQPQHF. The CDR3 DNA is TGTGCCAGCAGTTTATCGATGGCGGCCGCCGGGCAGCCCCAGCATTTT.

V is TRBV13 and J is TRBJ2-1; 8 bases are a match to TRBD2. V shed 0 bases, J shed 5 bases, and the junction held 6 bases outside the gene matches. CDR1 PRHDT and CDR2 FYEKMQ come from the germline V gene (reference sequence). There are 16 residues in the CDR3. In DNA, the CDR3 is TGTGCCAGCAGCTTAGGCCTCGCGGGAGGTAACAATGAGCAGTTCTTC. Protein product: CASSLGLAGGNNEQFF.

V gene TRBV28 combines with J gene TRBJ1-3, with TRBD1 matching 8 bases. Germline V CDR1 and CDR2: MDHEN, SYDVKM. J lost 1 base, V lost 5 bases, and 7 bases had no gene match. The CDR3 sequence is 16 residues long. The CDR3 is CASSPTGGFSGNTIYF. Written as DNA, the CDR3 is TGTGCCAGCAGTCCTACAGGGGGATTTTCTGGAAACACCATATATTTT.

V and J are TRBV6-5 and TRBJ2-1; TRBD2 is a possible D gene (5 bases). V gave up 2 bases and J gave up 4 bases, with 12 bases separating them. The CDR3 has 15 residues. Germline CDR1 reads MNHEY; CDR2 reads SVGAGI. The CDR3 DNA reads TGTGCCAGCAGTTACGTAGGAGGCATGTACAATGAGCAGTTCTTC. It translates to CASSYVGGMYNEQFF.

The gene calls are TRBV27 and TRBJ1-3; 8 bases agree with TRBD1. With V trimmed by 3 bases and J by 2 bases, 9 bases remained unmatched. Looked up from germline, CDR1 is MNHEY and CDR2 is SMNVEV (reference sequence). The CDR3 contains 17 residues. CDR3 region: CASSLHPPTGAGNTIYF. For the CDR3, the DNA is TGTGCCAGCAGTTTGCACCCCCCGACAGGGGCTGGAAACACCATATATTTT.

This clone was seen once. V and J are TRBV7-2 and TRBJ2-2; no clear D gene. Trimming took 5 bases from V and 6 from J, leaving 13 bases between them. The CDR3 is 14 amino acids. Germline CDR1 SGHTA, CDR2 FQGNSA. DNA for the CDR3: TGTGCCAGCAGCCGTCAAGACCTGGCCGGGGAGCTGTTTTTT. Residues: CASSRQDLAGELFF.

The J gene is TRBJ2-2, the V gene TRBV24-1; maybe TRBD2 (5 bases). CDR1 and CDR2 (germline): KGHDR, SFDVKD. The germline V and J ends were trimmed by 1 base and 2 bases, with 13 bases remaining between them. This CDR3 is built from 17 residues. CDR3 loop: CATSDLEGDVNTGELFF. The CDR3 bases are TGTGCCACCAGTGATTTAGAGGGAGATGTCAACACCGGGGAGCTGTTTTTT.

CDR3 residues: CASSSTPTISPKLGGYTF. In DNA, the CDR3 is TGTGCCAGCAGTTCCACGCCCACTATCAGCCCTAAATTGGGTGGCTACACCTTC. The chain carries TRBV28 and TRBJ1-2, with D uncertain. CDR1 and CDR2 (germline): MDHEN, SYDVKM. Trimming shortened V by 4 bases and J by 7 bases, and 28 bases separated the two germline ends. This CDR3 region has 18 residues.

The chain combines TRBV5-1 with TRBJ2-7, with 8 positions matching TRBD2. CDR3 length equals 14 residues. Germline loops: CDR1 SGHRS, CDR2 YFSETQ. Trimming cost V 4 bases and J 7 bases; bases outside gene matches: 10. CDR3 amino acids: CASSPPGGLLEQYF. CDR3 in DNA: TGCGCCAGCAGCCCCCCGGGGGGGCTCCTGGAGCAGTACTTC.

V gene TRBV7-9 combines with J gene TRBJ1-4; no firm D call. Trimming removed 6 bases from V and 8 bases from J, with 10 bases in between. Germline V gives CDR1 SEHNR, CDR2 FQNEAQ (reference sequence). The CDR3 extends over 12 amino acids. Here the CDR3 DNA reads TGTGCCAGCAGAAAAAGAGAGGAAAAACTGTTTTTT. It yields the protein CASRKREEKLFF.

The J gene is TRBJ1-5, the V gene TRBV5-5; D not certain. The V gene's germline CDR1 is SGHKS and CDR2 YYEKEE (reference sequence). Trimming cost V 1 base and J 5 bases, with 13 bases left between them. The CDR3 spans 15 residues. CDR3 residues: CASSLSGVWDQPQHF. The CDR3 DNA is TGTGCCAGCAGCTTGTCAGGTGTTTGGGATCAGCCCCAGCATTTT.

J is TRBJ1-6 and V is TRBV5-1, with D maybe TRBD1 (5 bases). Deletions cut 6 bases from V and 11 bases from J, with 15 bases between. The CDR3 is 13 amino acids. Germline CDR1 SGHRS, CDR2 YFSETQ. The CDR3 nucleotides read TGCGCCAGCACCGCCGGGGGTTTGGCACCCCTCCACTTT. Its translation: CASTAGGLAPLHF.

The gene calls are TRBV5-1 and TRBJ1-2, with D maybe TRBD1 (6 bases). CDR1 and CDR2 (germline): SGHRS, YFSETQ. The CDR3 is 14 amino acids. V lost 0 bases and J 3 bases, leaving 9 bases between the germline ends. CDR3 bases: TGCGCCAGCAGCTTGGCCTCAGGGGACTATGGCTACACCTTC. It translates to CASSLASGDYGYTF.

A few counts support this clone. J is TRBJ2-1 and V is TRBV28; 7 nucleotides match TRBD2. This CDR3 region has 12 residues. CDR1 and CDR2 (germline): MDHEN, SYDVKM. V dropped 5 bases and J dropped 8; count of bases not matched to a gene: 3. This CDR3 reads CASSRGRDEQFF. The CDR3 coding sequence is TGTGCCAGCAGTCGGGGGAGGGATGAGCAGTTCTTC.

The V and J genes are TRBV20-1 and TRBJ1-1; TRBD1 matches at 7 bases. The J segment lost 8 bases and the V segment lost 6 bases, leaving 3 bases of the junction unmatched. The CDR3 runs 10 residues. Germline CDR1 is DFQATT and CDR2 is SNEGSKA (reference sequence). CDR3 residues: CSASTGEAFF. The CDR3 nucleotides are TGCAGTGCATCGACAGGGGAAGCTTTCTTT.

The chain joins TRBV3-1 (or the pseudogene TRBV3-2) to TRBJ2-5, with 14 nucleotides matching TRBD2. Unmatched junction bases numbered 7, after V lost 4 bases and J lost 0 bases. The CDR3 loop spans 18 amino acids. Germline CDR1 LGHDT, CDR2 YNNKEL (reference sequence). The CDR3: CASSPGTSGSFDQETQYF. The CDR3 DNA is TGTGCCAGCAGCCCAGGGACTAGCGGGAGTTTTGACCAAGAGACCCAGTACTTC.

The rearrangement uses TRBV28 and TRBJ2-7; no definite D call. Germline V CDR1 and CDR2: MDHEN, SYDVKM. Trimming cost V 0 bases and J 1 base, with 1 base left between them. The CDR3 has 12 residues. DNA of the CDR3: TGTGCCAGCAGTTTATGGTCCTACGAGCAGTACTTC. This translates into CASSLWSYEQYF.

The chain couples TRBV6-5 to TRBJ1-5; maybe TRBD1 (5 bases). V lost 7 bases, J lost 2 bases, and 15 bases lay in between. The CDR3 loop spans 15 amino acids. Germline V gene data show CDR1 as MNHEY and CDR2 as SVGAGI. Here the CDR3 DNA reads TGTGCCAGCATTCAATGGCGAGGGGGCAATCAGCCCCAGCATTTT. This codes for CASIQWRGGNQPQHF.

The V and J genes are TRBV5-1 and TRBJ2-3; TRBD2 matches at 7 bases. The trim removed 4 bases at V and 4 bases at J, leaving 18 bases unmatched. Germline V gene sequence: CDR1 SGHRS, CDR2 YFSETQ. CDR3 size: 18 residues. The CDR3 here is CASSTGPARGESPDTQYF. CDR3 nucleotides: TGCGCCAGCAGCACCGGACCGGCCCGGGGGGAGAGTCCAGATACGCAGTATTTT.

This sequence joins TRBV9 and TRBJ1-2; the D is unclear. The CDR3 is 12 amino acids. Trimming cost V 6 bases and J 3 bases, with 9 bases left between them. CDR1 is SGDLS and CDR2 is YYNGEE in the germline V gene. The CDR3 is CASKTGYYGYTF. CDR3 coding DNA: TGTGCCAGCAAAACGGGTTACTATGGCTACACCTTC.

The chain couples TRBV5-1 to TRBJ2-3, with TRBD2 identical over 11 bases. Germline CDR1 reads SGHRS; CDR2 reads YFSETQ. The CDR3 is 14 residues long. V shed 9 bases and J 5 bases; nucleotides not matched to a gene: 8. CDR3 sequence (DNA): TGCGCCACCTCTTCCGGGACTAGCGGAGATACGCAGTATTTT. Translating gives CATSSGTSGDTQYF. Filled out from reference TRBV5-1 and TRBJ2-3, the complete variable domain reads KAGVTQTPRYLIKTRGQQVTLSCSPISGHRSVSWYQQTPGQGLQFLFEYFSETQRNKGNFPGRFSGRQFSNSRSEMNVSTLELGDSALYLCATSSGTSGDTQYFGPGTRLTVL.

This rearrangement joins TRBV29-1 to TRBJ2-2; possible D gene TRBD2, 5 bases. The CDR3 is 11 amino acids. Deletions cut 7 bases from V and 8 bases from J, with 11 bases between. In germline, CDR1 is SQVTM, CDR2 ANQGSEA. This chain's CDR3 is CSGWERGELFF. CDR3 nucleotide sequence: TGCAGCGGCTGGGAGCGGGGGGAGCTGTTTTTT.

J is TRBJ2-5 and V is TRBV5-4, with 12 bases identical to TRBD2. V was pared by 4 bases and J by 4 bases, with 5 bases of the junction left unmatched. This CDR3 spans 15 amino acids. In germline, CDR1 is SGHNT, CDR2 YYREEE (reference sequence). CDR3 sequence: CASSPSGGALETQYF. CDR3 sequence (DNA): TGTGCCAGCAGCCCTAGCGGGGGGGCCCTAGAGACCCAGTACTTC.